This TCR beta chain was recorded in a study of T cells in Graves' hyperthyroidism and ophthalmopathy. Study at large: At the time of initial diagnosis and before any treatment, peripheral blood was collected.

This clonotype was detected only a few times. What it recognizes is unknown. Study-wide findings and caveats: Model output signaled ophthalmopathy a median about seven months ahead of onset. Ophthalmopathy and stable hyperthyroidism were told apart by a 13 V-J model.

There were TCR beta CDR3 regions amplified from RNA transcripts. When the TCR CDR3 underwent first-round RT-PCR, the HTBI primer set was used. MiXCR, applied by TCRdb to the multiplex PCR reads, yields one record per CDR3 protein. The table has more than 550,000 distinct CDR3 sequences, around 20% seen once. CDR1 and CDR2 from the germline V gene are MNHNS and SASEGT. The V and J ends lost 10 bases and 0 bases respectively, with 10 bases between them. The CDR3 runs 12 residues. The TCR sequence derives from a woman between 50 and 59 years old with Graves' hyperthyroidism that later progressed to Graves' ophthalmopathy. The chain employs TRBV6-1 and TRBJ2-7; D is uncertain. What was sequenced was blood. This chain's CDR3 is CATQRSSYEQYF. The CDR3 bases are TGTGCCACCCAGAGGAGCTCCTACGAGCAGTACTTC.